The source of this T cell receptor beta chain is a study of control samples from healthy donors and cancer patients. The CDR3 extends over 11 amino acids. The germline V gene has CDR1 SGHDN and CDR2 FVKESK. On this clone: One end of the junction fails to match germline, which may point to a read error.

Profiled with immunoSEQ multiplex PCR; TCRdb holds only in-frame clones, not every one. The repertoire holds about 45,000 clones, 70% to 75% seen once, with under 20% in the top ten. Sequencing was performed on formalin-fixed, paraffin-embedded tissue. The TCR was taken from a male donor with melanoma. The chain carries TRBV14 and TRBJ2-1; D unresolved. The CDR3 region has the DNA TGTACCAGCAGCCGTCTTGATGAGCAGTTCTTC. Protein: CTSSRLDEQFF.